The present T cell receptor (beta chain) was sequenced within a study of low-dose radiotherapy and immunotherapy resistance in tumors. In the study overall: The regimen for patients comprised intravenous nivolumab 240 mg every two weeks plus intravenous ipilimumab 1 mg/kg every six weeks.

This clonotype has ten or more counts. Deletions cut 7 bases from V and 2 bases from J, with 18 bases between. Germline V gives CDR1 MNHNY, CDR2 SVGAGI (reference sequence). This CDR3 is 16 amino acids long. Time point: before trial treatment. The donors, trial participants, received nivolumab, ipilimumab, aspirin, low-dose cyclophosphamide and low-dose radiotherapy. Gene-specific TRAV and TRBV primers were used for first-strand cDNA, covering alpha and beta chains. With a constant-region primer and a V-primer adapter, TCRs were subjected to approximately 18 PCR cycles of amplification. From the reads, TCRdb called clonotypes with MiXCR, one entry per CDR3 protein. The sample comprises about 82,000 distinct CDR3 sequences, under 20% of which are singletons, and around 6.1% rests with the top ten.

This TCR came from a male donor with prostate cancer. The V gene is TRBV6-6, the J gene TRBJ1-5, with a weak D call TRBD1 (6 bases). This specimen consisted of PBMCs, obtained before treatment. CDR3 loop: CASTQGGGHGNQPQHF. The CDR3, as DNA: TGTGCCAGCACCCAGGGCGGGGGCCACGGCAATCAGCCCCAGCATTTT.